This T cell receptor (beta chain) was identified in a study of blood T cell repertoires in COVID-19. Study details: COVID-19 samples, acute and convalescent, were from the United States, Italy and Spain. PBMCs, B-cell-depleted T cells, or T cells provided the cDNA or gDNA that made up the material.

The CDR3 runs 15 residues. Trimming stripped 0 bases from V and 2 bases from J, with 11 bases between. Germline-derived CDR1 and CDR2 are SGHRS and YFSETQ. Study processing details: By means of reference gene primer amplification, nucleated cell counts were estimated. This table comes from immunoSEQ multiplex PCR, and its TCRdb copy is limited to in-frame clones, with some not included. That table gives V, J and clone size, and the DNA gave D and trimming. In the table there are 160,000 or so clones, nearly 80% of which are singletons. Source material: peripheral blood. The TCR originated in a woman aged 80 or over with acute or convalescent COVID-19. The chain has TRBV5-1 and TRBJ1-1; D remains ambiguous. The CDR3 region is CASSLEPGLNTEAFF. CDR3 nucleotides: TGCGCCAGCAGCTTGGAGCCAGGTCTAAACACTGAAGCTTTCTTT.